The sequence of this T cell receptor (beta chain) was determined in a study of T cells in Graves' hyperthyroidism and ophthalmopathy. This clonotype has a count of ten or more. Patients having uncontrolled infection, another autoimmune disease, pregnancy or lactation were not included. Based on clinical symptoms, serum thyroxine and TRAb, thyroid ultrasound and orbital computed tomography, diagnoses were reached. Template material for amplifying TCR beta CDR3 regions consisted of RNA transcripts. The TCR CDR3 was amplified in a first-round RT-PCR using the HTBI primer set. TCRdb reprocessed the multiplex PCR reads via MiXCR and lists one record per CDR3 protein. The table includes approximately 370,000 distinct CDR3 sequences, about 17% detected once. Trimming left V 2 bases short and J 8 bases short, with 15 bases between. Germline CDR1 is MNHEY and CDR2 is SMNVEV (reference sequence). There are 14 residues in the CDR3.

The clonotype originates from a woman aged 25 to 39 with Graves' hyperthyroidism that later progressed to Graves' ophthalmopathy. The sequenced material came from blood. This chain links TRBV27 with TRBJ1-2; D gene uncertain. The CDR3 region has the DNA TGTGCCAGCAGTTTAGGTCCCGGTTCGGGGGGCTACACCTTC. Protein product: CASSLGPGSGGYTF.